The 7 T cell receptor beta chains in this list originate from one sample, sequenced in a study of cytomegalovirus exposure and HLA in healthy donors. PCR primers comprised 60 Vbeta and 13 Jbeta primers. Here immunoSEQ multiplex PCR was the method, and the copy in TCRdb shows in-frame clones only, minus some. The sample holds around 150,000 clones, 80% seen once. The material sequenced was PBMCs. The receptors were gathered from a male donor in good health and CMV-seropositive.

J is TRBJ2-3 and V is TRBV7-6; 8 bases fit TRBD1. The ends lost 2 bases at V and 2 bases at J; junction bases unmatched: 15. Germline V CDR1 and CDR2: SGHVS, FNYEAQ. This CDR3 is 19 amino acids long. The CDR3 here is CASSLRPSVGQGYTDTQYF. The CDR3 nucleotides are TGTGCCAGCAGCTTACGTCCTTCCGTAGGACAGGGTTACACAGATACGCAGTATTTT.

This CDR3 is CASSERAQETQYF. As DNA, the CDR3 is TGTGCCAGCAGCGAGCGAGCCCAAGAGACCCAGTACTTC. This chain joins TRBV9 and TRBJ2-5; D call uncertain. The CDR3 has 13 amino acids. Trimming took 3 bases from V and 1 from J, leaving 7 bases between them. Germline V gene data show CDR1 as SGDLS and CDR2 as YYNGEE.

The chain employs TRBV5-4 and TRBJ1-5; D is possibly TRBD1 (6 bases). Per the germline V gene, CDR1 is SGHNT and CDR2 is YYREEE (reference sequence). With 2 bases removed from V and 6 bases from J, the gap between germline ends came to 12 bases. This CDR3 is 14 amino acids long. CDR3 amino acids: CASSLLGTTQPQHF. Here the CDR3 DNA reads TGTGCCAGCAGCTTACTCGGGACAACTCAGCCCCAGCATTTT.

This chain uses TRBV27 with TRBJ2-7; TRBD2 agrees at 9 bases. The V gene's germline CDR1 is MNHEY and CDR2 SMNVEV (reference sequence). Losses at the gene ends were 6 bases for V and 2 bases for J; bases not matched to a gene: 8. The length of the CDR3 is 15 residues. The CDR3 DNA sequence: TGTGCCAGCAGCCCAAGCGGGGGGCCTACCTACGAGCAGTACTTC. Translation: CASSPSGGPTYEQYF.

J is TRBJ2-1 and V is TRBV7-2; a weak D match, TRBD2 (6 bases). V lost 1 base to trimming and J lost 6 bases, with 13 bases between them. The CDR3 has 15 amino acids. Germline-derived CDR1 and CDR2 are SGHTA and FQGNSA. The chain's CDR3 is CASSLDGTPLNEQFF. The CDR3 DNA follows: TGTGCCAGCAGCTTAGACGGGACTCCCCTCAATGAGCAGTTCTTC.

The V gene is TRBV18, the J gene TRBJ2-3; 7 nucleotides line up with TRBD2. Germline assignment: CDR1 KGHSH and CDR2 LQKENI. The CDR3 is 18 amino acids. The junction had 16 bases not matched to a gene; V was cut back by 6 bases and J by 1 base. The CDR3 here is CASSPWASGFVGTDTQYF. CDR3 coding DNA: TGTGCCAGCTCCCCGTGGGCTAGCGGCTTCGTTGGCACAGATACGCAGTATTTT.

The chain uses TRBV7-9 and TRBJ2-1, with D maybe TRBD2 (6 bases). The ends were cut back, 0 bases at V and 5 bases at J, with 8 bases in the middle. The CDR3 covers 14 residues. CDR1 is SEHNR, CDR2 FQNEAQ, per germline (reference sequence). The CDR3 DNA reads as TGTGCCAGCAGCTTAGCCCCGGGGGACAATGAGCAGTTCTTC. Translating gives CASSLAPGDNEQFF.